One sample yielded the 8 T cell receptor beta chains listed below, sequenced in a study of tumor-infiltrating lymphocytes in primary liver carcinoma (dated 2017 in TCRdb). Without any cell sorting, total RNA and DNA were co-extracted from around 18-30 mg of bulk tissue using the AllPrep DNA/RNA mini kit. Instrument used: Illumina HiSeq 2500. Using a constant-region primer and ProtoScript II reverse transcriptase, TCRbeta-specific cDNA was reverse-transcribed from 450 to 650 ng total RNA. TCRbeta libraries were built with three nested multiplex PCR rounds, a slightly modified ARM-PCR procedure. The first two PCR rounds used multiplex TRBV1-TRBV30 forward primers with a Cbeta reverse primer, each for approximately 10 cycles. The public reads were reprocessed in TCRdb via fastp at Q25 and MiXCR, keeping in-frame beta chains. Under each unique CDR3 protein, matching rows form one entry showing the most common genes and DNA. For this sample the table gives 20,000 to 25,000 distinct CDR3 sequences, of which over 75% were detected only once. The top ten hold around two fifths of the sample.

The material sequenced was liver tumor tissue from sampling region 1. Sample cell subset or site, as interpreted from the label and publication: tumor region T1, superior pole. These TCRs come from a woman in her thirties with primary liver carcinoma and hepatitis B virus infection.

To note about this clonotype: A junction boundary mismatches the germline segment, possibly from a read error. CDR3 amino acids: CSVVVGTGLDKQYF. The CDR3 DNA follows: TGCAGCGTTGTGGTCGGGACAGGGCTAGATAAGCAGTATTTT. The chain uses TRBV29-1 and TRBJ2-3; 9 bases line up with TRBD1. Germline V lookup: CDR1 SQVTM, CDR2 ANQGSEA. This CDR3 spans 14 amino acids.

Details on this clonotype: With a much larger clone just one base away, this may be a read error. J is TRBJ2-1 and V is TRBV29-1, with TRBD1 matching 11 bases. This CDR3 spans 14 amino acids. Germline V lookup: CDR1 SQVTM, CDR2 ANQGSEA. The CDR3 nucleotides read TGCAGCGAATTGCCGGGACAGGGGGTGGACGAGCAGTCCTTC. Translation: CSELPGQGVDEQSF.

With respect to this clonotype: At one end, the junction sequence differs from germline, possibly due to a read error. This chain links TRBV11-2 with TRBJ2-2, with TRBD2 matching over 10 bases. Looked up from germline, CDR1 is SGHAT and CDR2 is FQNNGV. The CDR3 length is 16 residues. CDR3 loop: CACSLVTLAGTGDLFF. CDR3 nucleotide sequence: TGTGCCTGCAGCTTAGTGACACTAGCGGGAACCGGGGACCTGTTTTTT.

V is TRBV11-3 and J is TRBJ2-3; TRBD1 aligns across 9 bases. The CDR3 loop spans 15 amino acids. Germline V gene sequence: CDR1 SGHNT, CDR2 YENEEA. V lost 1 base to trimming and J lost 2 bases; unmatched junction nucleotides: 1. CDR3 protein: CASSLGTGDTDTQYF. The CDR3 DNA reads as TGTGCCAGCAGCTTAGGGACAGGGGACACAGATACGCAGTATTTT.

Remarks on this clonotype: Germline and junction disagree at one end, which may indicate a read error. The chain links TRBV6-5 to TRBJ2-2, with 8 positions matching TRBD1. Germline CDR1 reads MNHEY; CDR2 reads SVGAGI. The CDR3 contains 15 residues. The chain's CDR3 is CASYPRTGFTEELFF. CDR3 bases: TGTGCCAGCTATCCGCGGACAGGGTTCACCGAGGAGCTGTTTTTT.

The table lists this clonotype with a count of one. At one of its ends the junction is not consistent with the germline gene, which may arise from a read error. The CDR3 is CSAWDSGQPNYGHTF. As DNA, the CDR3 is TGCAGCGCGTGGGACTCGGGACAGCCAAACTATGGCCACACCTTC. The chain joins TRBV29-1 to TRBJ1-2; TRBD1 matches 7 bases. The CDR3 totals 15 residues. Germline loops: CDR1 SQVTM, CDR2 ANQGSEA.

Worth noting for this clonotype: A much larger clone sits a single nucleotide away, making a read error possible. The CDR3 nucleotides read TGTGCCAGCAGCCCGACGGCAGACCAAGAGACCCAGTACTTC. Translation gives CASSPTADQETQYF. The chain carries TRBV4-2 and TRBJ2-5; no clear D gene. The V gene lost 4 bases and the J gene lost 0 bases, with 9 bases spanning the gap. The CDR3 spans 14 residues. CDR1 LGHNA and CDR2 YNFKEQ come from the germline V gene.

Note on this clonotype: A read error may account for a junction end that differs from germline. The CDR3 bases are TGTGCAAGTGGAATAGGATGGAACACTGAATCTTTCTTT. This sequence encodes CASGIGWNTESFF. The chain uses TRBV6-5 and TRBJ1-1, with D uncertain. The V gene's germline CDR1 is MNHEY and CDR2 SVGAGI. The CDR3 length is 13 residues.